Below, 19 T cell receptor beta chains from the same sample are listed, as sequenced in a study of spatial heterogeneity in lung cancer. TCRdb itself ran the 5' RACE reads through MiXCR, one entry per CDR3 protein. The sample consists of thousands of distinct CDR3 sequences, 15% of them appearing once. As for time point: sample taken at primary tumor resection. The sample in question was normal lung tissue next to the tumor, obtained at surgery. All receptors come from a male donor with early-stage non-small cell lung cancer.

This rearrangement joins TRBV20-1 to TRBJ2-7; TRBD2 matches 13 bases. The CDR3 spans 11 residues. Unmatched junction bases numbered 2, after V lost 6 bases and J lost 9 bases. From germline, CDR1 is DFQATT and CDR2 SNEGSKA (reference sequence). In nucleotides, the CDR3 is TGCAGTGCGTGGACTAGCGGGGGGCAGTACTTC. Its protein is CSAWTSGGQYF.

J is TRBJ2-2 and V is TRBV5-1; the match to TRBD2 covers 10 bases. The V gene end was trimmed by 1 base and the J gene end by 3 bases; junction bases not matched to a gene: 9. In germline, CDR1 is SGHRS, CDR2 YFSETQ. The CDR3 is 18 residues long. CDR3 nucleotides: TGCGCCAGCAGCTTGCGCCTAGCGGGAGTATTTGACACCGGGGAGCTGTTTTTT. This translates into CASSLRLAGVFDTGELFF.

The chain has TRBV20-1 and TRBJ2-7, with 7 bases that match TRBD2. The CDR3 runs to 15 residues. V gave up 0 bases and J gave up 5 bases; unmatched junction bases: 10. CDR1 and CDR2 (germline): DFQATT, SNEGSKA (reference sequence). The CDR3 protein is CSARDYSGTTDEQYF. In DNA, the CDR3 is TGCAGTGCTAGAGATTATTCCGGGACTACGGACGAGCAGTACTTC.

The sample holds a few counts of this clonotype. The V gene is TRBV20-1, the J gene TRBJ2-7, with D maybe TRBD2 (5 bases). Germline loops: CDR1 DFQATT, CDR2 SNEGSKA (reference sequence). The CDR3 sequence is 14 residues long. Trimming removed 3 bases from V and 5 bases from J, with 17 bases in between. In DNA, the CDR3 is TGCAGTGCTAGTCGTACTTGGACGGGGAACGAGCAGTACTTC. Translation gives CSASRTWTGNEQYF.

This clonotype is categorized as medium-sized. V and J are TRBV7-9 and TRBJ1-6, with no clear D. CDR1 and CDR2 from the germline V gene are SEHNR and FQNEAQ (reference sequence). This CDR3 spans 15 amino acids. V lost 1 base and J lost 13, with 17 bases in between. The CDR3 here is CASSLGSQALIPLHF. The CDR3 nucleotides are TGTGCCAGCAGCTTAGGTTCGCAGGCCCTCATCCCCCTCCACTTT.

The chain's CDR3 is CASSPNRNGALHF. DNA of the CDR3: TGTGCCAGCAGCCCTAACAGGAACGGGGCCCTCCACTTT. The chain joins TRBV7-2 to TRBJ1-6, with D possibly TRBD1 on 5 matching bases. Germline assignment: CDR1 SGHTA and CDR2 FQGNSA. CDR3 length equals 13 residues. Trimming cost V 5 bases and J 14 bases, with 16 bases left between them.

This clonotype has a handful of counts. J is TRBJ2-2 and V is TRBV12-3 or TRBV12-4; 7 bases align to TRBD1. V lost 6 bases, J lost 0 bases, and 10 bases stayed unmatched. There are 17 residues in the CDR3. CDR3 sequence: CASRKLKGQSNTGELFF. The DNA for the CDR3 is TGTGCCAGCAGAAAATTGAAGGGACAGTCGAACACCGGGGAGCTGTTTTTT.

This clonotype was seen a handful of times. This chain connects TRBV28 to TRBJ2-3, with 8 positions matching TRBD2. V lost 2 bases and J lost 2; bases outside the gene matches: 9. CDR3 length: 17 residues. In germline, CDR1 is MDHEN, CDR2 SYDVKM. The DNA of the CDR3 is TGTGCCAGCAGTTTAGCAGGAGCGGGGGTTATCACAGATACGCAGTATTTT. Translating it yields CASSLAGAGVITDTQYF.

This clonotype is deemed medium-sized. The chain employs TRBV6-2 or TRBV6-3 and TRBJ2-7; D remains ambiguous. There are 11 residues in the CDR3. The germline V gene has CDR1 MNHEY and CDR2 SVGEGT. Deletions cut 6 bases from V and 1 base from J, with 4 bases between. In nucleotides, the CDR3 is TGTGCCAGCAGGTCTTCCTACGAGCAGTACTTC. Translating gives CASRSSYEQYF.

Sample share makes this clonotype medium-sized. The CDR3 sequence is CSVDTGAPGELFF. CDR3 in DNA: TGCAGCGTTGACACAGGGGCCCCCGGGGAGCTGTTTTTT. This chain links TRBV29-1 with TRBJ2-2, with 7 bases identical to TRBD1. V lost 3 bases, J lost 6 bases, and 4 bases stayed unmatched. This CDR3 has 13 amino acids. CDR1 and CDR2 (germline): SQVTM, ANQGSEA.

The rearrangement links TRBV29-1 to TRBJ2-2; D not resolved. Germline CDR1 reads SQVTM; CDR2 reads ANQGSEA. V dropped 5 bases and J dropped 7 bases, with 11 bases sitting between them. This CDR3 is built from 12 residues. CDR3 nucleotides: TGCAGCGTTTCCGTCCCCGGCGGGGAGCTGTTTTTT. This encodes CSVSVPGGELFF.

This clonotype is deemed medium-sized. The V call is TRBV4-3, the J call TRBJ2-2; D not resolved. This CDR3 is 11 amino acids long. The V and J ends lost 1 base and 8 bases respectively, with 2 bases between them. The germline gives CDR1 LGHNA, CDR2 YSLEER. The CDR3: CASSQVGELFF. CDR3 DNA: TGCGCCAGCAGCCAAGTGGGGGAGCTGTTTTTT.

The chain combines TRBV28 with TRBJ1-2, with a tentative D call TRBD1 (5 bases). V dropped 7 bases and J dropped 2 bases, with 14 bases sitting between them. Per germline, CDR1 MDHEN and CDR2 SYDVKM. The CDR3 consists of 14 residues. CDR3 region: CASTDSARNYGYTF. The CDR3 nucleotides read TGTGCCAGCACCGACAGTGCCCGGAACTATGGCTACACCTTC.

The chain is built from TRBV5-1 and TRBJ2-3; D ambiguous. This CDR3 has 14 residues. Germline V gene data show CDR1 as SGHRS and CDR2 as YFSETQ. Trimming removed 4 bases at V and 3 bases at J, with 12 bases between. CDR3 loop: CASSQDPSTDTQYF. CDR3 DNA sequence: TGCGCCAGCAGCCAAGACCCATCAACAGATACGCAGTATTTT.

This clonotype is categorized as medium-sized. The CDR3 nucleotides read TGTGCCAGCAGCTTAGGTCGCACCGGGGAGCTGTTTTTT. Translated, it gives CASSLGRTGELFF. The chain is built from TRBV7-6 and TRBJ2-2; no clear D gene. This CDR3 spans 13 amino acids. Germline V gene sequence: CDR1 SGHVS, CDR2 FNYEAQ. V shed 1 base and J shed 4 bases, with 4 bases lying between them.

This clonotype qualifies as medium-sized. The chain recombines TRBV6-2 or TRBV6-3 with TRBJ2-4; D is uncertain. V shed 5 bases and J shed 0 bases, with 14 bases lying between them. Germline V gene data show CDR1 as MNHEY and CDR2 as SVGEGT. The CDR3 loop spans 16 amino acids. CDR3 protein: CASSEFRSGAKNIQYF. The CDR3 nucleotides read TGTGCCAGCAGTGAATTCCGCTCGGGAGCCAAAAACATTCAGTACTTC.

This clonotype is medium-sized in the sample. This sequence joins TRBV27 and TRBJ2-2; a possible D gene is TRBD2 (6 bases). Germline CDR1 MNHEY, CDR2 SMNVEV (reference sequence). The V gene lost 8 bases and the J gene lost 5 bases, with 21 bases spanning the gap. The CDR3 loop spans 16 amino acids. This CDR3 reads CASLPGGNLGTGELFF. The CDR3 DNA is TGTGCCAGCCTCCCCGGCGGGAATTTGGGAACCGGGGAGCTGTTTTTT.

This clonotype was observed at least ten times. The V gene is TRBV7-8, the J gene TRBJ2-1; the D gene is possibly TRBD2 (6 bases). CDR1 and CDR2 from the germline V gene are SGHVS and FQNEAQ. This CDR3 spans 16 amino acids. Trimming pared 0 bases from V and 2 bases from J, leaving 11 bases between. CDR3 sequence reads: CASSLAGGNTYNEQFF. The CDR3 DNA is TGTGCCAGCAGCTTAGCCGGCGGGAACACCTACAATGAGCAGTTCTTC.

This clonotype was seen a handful of times. The chain carries TRBV5-1 and TRBJ2-3; D not certain. CDR1 SGHRS and CDR2 YFSETQ come from the germline V gene. Trimming shortened V by 4 bases and J by 6 bases, and 15 bases separated the two germline ends. The CDR3 covers 14 residues. The CDR3 nucleotides are TGCGCCAGCAGCATGGCCCTCCTTACGGATACGCAGTATTTT. This translates into CASSMALLTDTQYF.